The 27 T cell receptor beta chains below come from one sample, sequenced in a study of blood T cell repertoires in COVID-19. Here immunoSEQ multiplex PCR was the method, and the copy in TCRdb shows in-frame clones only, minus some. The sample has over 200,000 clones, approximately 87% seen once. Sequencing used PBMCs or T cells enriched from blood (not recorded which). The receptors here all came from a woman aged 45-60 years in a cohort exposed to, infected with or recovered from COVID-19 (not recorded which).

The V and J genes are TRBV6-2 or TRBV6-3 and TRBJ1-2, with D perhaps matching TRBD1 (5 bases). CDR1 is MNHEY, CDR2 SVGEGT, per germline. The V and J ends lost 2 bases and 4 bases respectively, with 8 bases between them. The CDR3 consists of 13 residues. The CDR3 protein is CASSYKGPYGYTF. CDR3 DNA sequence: TGTGCCAGCAGTTACAAGGGGCCCTATGGCTACACCTTC.

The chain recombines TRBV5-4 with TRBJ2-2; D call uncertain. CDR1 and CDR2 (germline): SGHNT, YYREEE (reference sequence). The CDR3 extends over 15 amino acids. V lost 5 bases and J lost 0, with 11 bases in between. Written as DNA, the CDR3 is TGTGCCAGCAGTTCGAGAGCATCGAACACCGGGGAGCTGTTTTTT. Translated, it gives CASSSRASNTGELFF.

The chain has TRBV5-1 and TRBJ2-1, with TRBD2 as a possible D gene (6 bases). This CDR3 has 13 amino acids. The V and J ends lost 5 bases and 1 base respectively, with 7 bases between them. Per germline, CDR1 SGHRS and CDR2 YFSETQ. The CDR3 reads CASREGSYNEQFF. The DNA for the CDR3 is TGCGCCAGCAGGGAGGGATCCTACAATGAGCAGTTCTTC.

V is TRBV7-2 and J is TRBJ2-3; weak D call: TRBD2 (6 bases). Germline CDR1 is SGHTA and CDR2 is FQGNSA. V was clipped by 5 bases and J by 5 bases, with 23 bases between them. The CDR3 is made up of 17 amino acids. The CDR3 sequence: CASSAGPRAGRIDTQYF. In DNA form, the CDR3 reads TGTGCCAGCAGCGCGGGACCCAGGGCGGGGCGGATAGATACGCAGTATTTT.

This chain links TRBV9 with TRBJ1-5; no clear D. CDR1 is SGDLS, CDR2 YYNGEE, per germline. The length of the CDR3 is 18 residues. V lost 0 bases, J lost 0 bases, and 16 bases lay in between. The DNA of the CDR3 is TGTGCCAGCAGCGTAGGTAGGCGACGGGAGTTTAGCAATCAGCCCCAGCATTTT. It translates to CASSVGRRREFSNQPQHF.

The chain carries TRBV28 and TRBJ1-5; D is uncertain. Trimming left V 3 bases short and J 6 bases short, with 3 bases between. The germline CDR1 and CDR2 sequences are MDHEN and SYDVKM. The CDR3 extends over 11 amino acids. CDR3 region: CASSFGQPQHF. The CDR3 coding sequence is TGTGCCAGCAGTTTCGGTCAGCCCCAGCATTTT. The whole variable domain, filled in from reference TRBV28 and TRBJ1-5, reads DVKVTQSSRYLVKRTGEKVFLECVQDMDHENMFWYRQDPGLGLRLIYFSYDVKMKEKGDIPEGYSVSREKKERFSLILESASTNQTSMYLCASSFGQPQHFGDGTRLSIL.

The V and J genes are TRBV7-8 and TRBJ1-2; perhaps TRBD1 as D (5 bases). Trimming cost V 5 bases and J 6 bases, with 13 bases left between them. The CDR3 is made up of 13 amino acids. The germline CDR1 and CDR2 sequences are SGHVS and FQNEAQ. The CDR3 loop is CASSPRQGDGYTF. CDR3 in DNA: TGTGCCAGCAGCCCTCGCCAGGGCGATGGCTACACCTTC.

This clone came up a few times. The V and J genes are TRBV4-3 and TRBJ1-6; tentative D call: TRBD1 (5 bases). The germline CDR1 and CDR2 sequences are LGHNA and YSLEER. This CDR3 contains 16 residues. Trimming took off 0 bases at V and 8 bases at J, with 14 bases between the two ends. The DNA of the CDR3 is TGCGCCAGCAGCCAAGAGGGCGGCAGGGTCGATTCACCCCTCCACTTT. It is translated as CASSQEGGRVDSPLHF.

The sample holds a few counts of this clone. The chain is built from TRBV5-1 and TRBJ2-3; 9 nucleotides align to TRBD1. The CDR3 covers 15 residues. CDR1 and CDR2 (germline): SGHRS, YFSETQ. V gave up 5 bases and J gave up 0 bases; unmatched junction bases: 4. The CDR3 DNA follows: TGCGCCAGCAGGGGACAGGGTCGAAGCACAGATACGCAGTATTTT. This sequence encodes CASRGQGRSTDTQYF.

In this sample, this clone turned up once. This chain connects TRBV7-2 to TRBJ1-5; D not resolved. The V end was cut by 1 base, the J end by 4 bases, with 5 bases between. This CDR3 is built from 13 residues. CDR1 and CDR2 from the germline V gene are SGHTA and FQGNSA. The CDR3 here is CASSLDRNQPQHF. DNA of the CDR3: TGTGCCAGCAGCTTAGACAGAAATCAGCCCCAGCATTTT.

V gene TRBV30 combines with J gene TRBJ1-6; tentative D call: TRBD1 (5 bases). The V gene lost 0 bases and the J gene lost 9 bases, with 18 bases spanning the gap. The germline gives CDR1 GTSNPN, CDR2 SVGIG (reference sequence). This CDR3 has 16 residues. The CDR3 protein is CAWSVPREVDSSPLHF. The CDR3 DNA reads TGTGCCTGGAGTGTTCCCAGGGAGGTAGATAGTTCACCCCTCCACTTT.

As DNA, the CDR3 is TGTGCCAGCAGCTTATATCGGGACTCTGGAAACACCATATATTTT. Its translation is CASSLYRDSGNTIYF. V and J are TRBV7-9 and TRBJ1-3, with D unclear. The CDR3 runs 15 residues. CDR1 and CDR2 from the germline V gene are SEHNR and FQNEAQ (reference sequence). V gave up 2 bases and J gave up 0 bases, with 8 bases separating them.

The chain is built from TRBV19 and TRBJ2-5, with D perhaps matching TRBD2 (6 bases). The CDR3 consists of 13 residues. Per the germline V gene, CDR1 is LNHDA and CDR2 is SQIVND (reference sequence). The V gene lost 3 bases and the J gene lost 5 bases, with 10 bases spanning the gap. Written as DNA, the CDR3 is TGTGCCAGTAGTATCGGTGCGGGGGAGACCCAGTACTTC. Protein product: CASSIGAGETQYF.

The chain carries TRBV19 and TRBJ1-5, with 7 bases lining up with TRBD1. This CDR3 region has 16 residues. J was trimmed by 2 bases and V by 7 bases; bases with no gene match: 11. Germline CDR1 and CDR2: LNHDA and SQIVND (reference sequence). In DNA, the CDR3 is TGTGCCAGTACCCCCCGCACAGGGGTTGGCAATCAGCCCCAGCATTTT. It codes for CASTPRTGVGNQPQHF.

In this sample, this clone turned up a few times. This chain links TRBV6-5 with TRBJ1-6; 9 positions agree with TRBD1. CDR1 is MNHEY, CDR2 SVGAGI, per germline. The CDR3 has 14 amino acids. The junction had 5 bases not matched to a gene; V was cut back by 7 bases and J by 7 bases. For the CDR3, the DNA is TGTGCCAGCACTAGGACAGGGGCAAATTCACCCCTCCACTTT. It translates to CASTRTGANSPLHF.

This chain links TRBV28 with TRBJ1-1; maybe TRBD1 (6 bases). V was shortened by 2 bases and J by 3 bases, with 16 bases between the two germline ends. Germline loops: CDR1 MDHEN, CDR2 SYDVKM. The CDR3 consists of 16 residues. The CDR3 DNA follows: TGTGCCAGCAGTTTAAGCAGGGGCGTAGGGGACACTGAAGCTTTCTTT. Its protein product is CASSLSRGVGDTEAFF.

CDR3 sequence: CASSQESGLAGSSYEQYF. CDR3 bases: TGCGCCAGCAGCCAAGAATCGGGGCTAGCGGGGTCTTCCTACGAGCAGTACTTC. The rearrangement links TRBV4-1 to TRBJ2-7; 9 bases fit TRBD2. CDR3 length: 18 amino acids. From germline, CDR1 is MGHRA and CDR2 YSYEKL. V was clipped by 0 bases and J by 1 base; unmatched bases: 10.

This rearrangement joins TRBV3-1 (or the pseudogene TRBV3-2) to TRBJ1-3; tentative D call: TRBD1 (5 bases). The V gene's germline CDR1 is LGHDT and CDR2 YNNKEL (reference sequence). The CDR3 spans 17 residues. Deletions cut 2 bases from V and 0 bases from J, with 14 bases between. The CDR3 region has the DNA TGTGCCAGCAGCCAAATGGCAGGGCAGTACTCTGGAAACACCATATATTTT. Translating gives CASSQMAGQYSGNTIYF.

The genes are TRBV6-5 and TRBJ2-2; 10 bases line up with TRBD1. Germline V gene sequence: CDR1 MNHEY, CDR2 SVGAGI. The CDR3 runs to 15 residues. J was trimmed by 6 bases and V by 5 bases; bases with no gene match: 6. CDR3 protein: CASSPRTGGAGELFF. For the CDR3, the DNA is TGTGCCAGCAGTCCCCGGACAGGGGGGGCCGGGGAGCTGTTTTTT.

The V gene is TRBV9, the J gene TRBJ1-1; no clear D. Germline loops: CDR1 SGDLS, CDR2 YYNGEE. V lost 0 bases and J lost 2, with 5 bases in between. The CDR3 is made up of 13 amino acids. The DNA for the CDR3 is TGTGCCAGCAGCGTAGTGTATAACACTGAAGCTTTCTTT. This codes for CASSVVYNTEAFF.

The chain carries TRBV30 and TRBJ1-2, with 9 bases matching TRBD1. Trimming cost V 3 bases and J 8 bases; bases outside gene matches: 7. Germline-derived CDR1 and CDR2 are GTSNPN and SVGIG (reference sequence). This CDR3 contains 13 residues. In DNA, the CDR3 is TGTGCCTGGAGGTCACAGGGGGCGCGAGGCTACACCTTC. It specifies CAWRSQGARGYTF.

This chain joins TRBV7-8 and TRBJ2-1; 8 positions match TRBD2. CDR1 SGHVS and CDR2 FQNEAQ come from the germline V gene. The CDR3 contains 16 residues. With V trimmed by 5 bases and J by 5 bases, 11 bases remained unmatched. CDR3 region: CASSINSGGVNNEQFF. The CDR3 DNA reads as TGTGCCAGCAGCATAAACAGCGGGGGTGTAAACAATGAGCAGTTCTTC.

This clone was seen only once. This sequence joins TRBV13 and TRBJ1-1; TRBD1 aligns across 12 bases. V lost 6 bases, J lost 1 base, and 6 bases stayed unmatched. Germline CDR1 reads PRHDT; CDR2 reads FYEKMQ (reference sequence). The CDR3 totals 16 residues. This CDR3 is CASRLGTGGGNTEAFF. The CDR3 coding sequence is TGTGCCAGCAGACTCGGGACAGGGGGCGGGAACACTGAAGCTTTCTTT.

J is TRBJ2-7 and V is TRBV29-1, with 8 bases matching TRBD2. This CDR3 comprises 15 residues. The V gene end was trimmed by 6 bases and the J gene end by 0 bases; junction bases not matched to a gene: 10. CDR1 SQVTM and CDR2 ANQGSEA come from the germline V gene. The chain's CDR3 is CSVAGTGTSSYEQYF. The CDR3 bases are TGCAGCGTCGCCGGAACCGGGACTAGCTCCTACGAGCAGTACTTC.

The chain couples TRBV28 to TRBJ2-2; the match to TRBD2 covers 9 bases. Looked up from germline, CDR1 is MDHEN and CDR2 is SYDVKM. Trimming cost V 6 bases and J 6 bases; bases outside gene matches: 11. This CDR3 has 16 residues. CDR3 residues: CASSPQGAGGPGELFF. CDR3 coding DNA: TGTGCCAGCAGCCCCCAGGGAGCGGGGGGCCCCGGGGAGCTGTTTTTT.

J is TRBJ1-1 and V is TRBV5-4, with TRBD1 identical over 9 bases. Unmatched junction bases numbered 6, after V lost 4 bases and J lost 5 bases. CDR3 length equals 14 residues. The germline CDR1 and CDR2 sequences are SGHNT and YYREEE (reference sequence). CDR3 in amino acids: CASSPPGQGTEAFF. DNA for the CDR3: TGTGCCAGCAGCCCCCCGGGACAGGGAACTGAAGCTTTCTTT.

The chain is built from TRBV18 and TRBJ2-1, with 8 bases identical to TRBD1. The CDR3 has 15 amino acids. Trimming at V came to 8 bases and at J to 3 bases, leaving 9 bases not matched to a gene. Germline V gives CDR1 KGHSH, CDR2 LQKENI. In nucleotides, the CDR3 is TGTGCCAGCACCAACGACAGGGGAGGCTACAATGAGCAGTTCTTC. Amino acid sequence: CASTNDRGGYNEQFF.